The 17 T cell receptor beta chains given below trace back to one sample, sequenced in a study of cytomegalovirus exposure and HLA in healthy donors (dated by TCRdb to 2016 to 2017). Libraries came from the immunoSEQ multiplex PCR assay. A mixture of 60 forward primers for TCR Vbeta segments and 13 reverse primers for TCR Jbeta segments was used in the multiplex PCR. This immuneACCESS table, as held by TCRdb, lists in-frame sequences with V and J called but not all clones. Of the missing ones, under half trace to an unresolved V gene in checked studies; the others have no known cause. The sample yields about 200,000 clones; over 60% were counted once. The ten largest make up 15% of the sample. The source material was PBMCs. These receptors were collected from a man aged 40-49 years in good health and CMV-seronegative.

The chain carries TRBV2 and TRBJ1-5; D call uncertain. The CDR3 runs 15 residues. V lost 6 bases and J 4 bases, leaving 16 bases between the germline ends. Germline V gene lookup returns CDR1 SNHLY and CDR2 FYNNEI. The chain's CDR3 is CASRSEGLGNQPQHF. The CDR3, as DNA: TGTGCCAGCAGGTCAGAGGGTCTAGGGAATCAGCCCCAGCATTTT.

The count of this clone is one. The gene calls are TRBV6-5 and TRBJ1-1, with 7 nucleotides matching TRBD1. The CDR3 spans 13 residues. The trim removed 6 bases at V and 4 bases at J, leaving 5 bases unmatched. The germline V gene has CDR1 MNHEY and CDR2 SVGAGI. The CDR3 loop is CASSRDRVTEAFF. CDR3 coding DNA: TGTGCCAGCAGCCGGGACAGAGTCACTGAAGCTTTCTTT.

The rearrangement links TRBV7-2 to TRBJ2-7; possible D gene TRBD1, 6 bases. The CDR3 has 14 residues. Trimming left V 5 bases short and J 2 bases short, with 13 bases between. Germline V lookup: CDR1 SGHTA, CDR2 FQGNSA. The CDR3 region is CASSPTGNPYEQYF. The CDR3 DNA reads as TGTGCCAGCAGCCCTACAGGGAACCCCTACGAGCAGTACTTC. Full variable domain (remainder filled in from reference TRBV7-2 and TRBJ2-7): GAGVSQSPSNKVTEKGKDVELRCDPISGHTALYWYRQSLGQGLEFLIYFQGNSAPDKSGLPSDRFSAERTGGSVSTLTIQRTQQEDSAVYLCASSPTGNPYEQYFGPGTRLTVT.

The genes are TRBV9 and TRBJ1-4; 11 bases are shared with TRBD1. The CDR3 consists of 13 residues. Trimming cost V 4 bases and J 13 bases; bases outside gene matches: 6. Germline CDR1 is SGDLS and CDR2 is YYNGEE. The chain's CDR3 is CASSPGTGGPLFF. Written as DNA, the CDR3 is TGTGCCAGCAGCCCAGGGACAGGGGGGCCACTGTTTTTT.

This clone has a handful of counts. This rearrangement joins TRBV16 to TRBJ2-1, with D maybe TRBD2 (5 bases). Trimming cost V 0 bases and J 3 bases, with 9 bases left between them. Germline V lookup: CDR1 KGHSY, CDR2 FQNENV. This CDR3 has 15 residues. In nucleotides, the CDR3 is TGTGCCAGCAGCCAATCTCGGGGAGTCTACAATGAGCAGTTCTTC. The encoded protein is CASSQSRGVYNEQFF.

In this sample, this clone turned up once. The V gene is TRBV7-9, the J gene TRBJ1-5; D call uncertain. Germline V gives CDR1 SEHNR, CDR2 FQNEAQ (reference sequence). Trimming stripped 6 bases from V and 9 bases from J, with 15 bases between. The CDR3 is 13 residues long. Here the CDR3 DNA reads TGTGCCAGCAGTTCAAACTCCCGTTCGCCCCAGCATTTT. Translated, it gives CASSSNSRSPQHF.

This rearrangement joins TRBV7-2 to TRBJ2-7, with D possibly matching TRBD1 (5 bases). The V end was cut by 8 bases, the J end by 1 base, with 12 bases between. The length of the CDR3 is 13 residues. Germline CDR1 reads SGHTA; CDR2 reads FQGNSA. The CDR3 DNA reads TGTGCCAGCCTTCGCGACAGATCCTACGAGCAGTACTTC. This translates into CASLRDRSYEQYF.

The chain is built from TRBV2 and TRBJ2-7; 11 bases match TRBD2. The CDR3 loop spans 17 amino acids. J lost 1 base, V lost 6 bases, and 11 bases had no gene match. Germline values: CDR1 SNHLY, CDR2 FYNNEI. The CDR3 sequence: CASRLATSGGGSYEQYF. The CDR3 region has the DNA TGTGCCAGCAGACTCGCTACTAGCGGGGGAGGGTCCTACGAGCAGTACTTC.

This clone was detected only a few times. The chain combines TRBV21-1 with TRBJ1-3; the table's D call of TRBD1 was not tested on the DNA. TRBV21-1 is given as a pseudogene. The CDR3 consists of 12 residues. The CDR3 sequence: CAGQVTGNTIYF. DNA for the CDR3: TGTGCCGGGCAGGTGACTGGAAACACCATATATTTT.

Regarding this clone: The junction differs from germline at one of its ends, possibly a read error. This chain connects TRBV2 to TRBJ1-5; 7 bases fit TRBD1. This CDR3 is built from 13 residues. Germline V gene sequence: CDR1 SNHLY, CDR2 FYNNEI. DNA for the CDR3: TGTGCCAGCAGGGAAGGGGGCGCCCAGCCCCAGCATTTT. This encodes CASREGGAQPQHF.

The chain combines TRBV25-1 with TRBJ1-1, with unresolved D. The CDR3 consists of 15 residues. Germline CDR1 reads MGHDK; CDR2 reads SYGVNS. V was clipped by 8 bases and J by 4 bases, with 20 bases between them. Written as DNA, the CDR3 is TGTGCCAGCCTAAGTGCGGCCTTAGGAACCACTGAAGCTTTCTTT. Amino acids: CASLSAALGTTEAFF.

This chain uses TRBV7-8 with TRBJ1-3; D unclear. V lost 0 bases and J 2 bases, leaving 11 bases between the germline ends. The CDR3 contains 16 residues. The germline gives CDR1 SGHVS, CDR2 FQNEAQ. CDR3 amino acids: CASSLADLGTGNTIYF. The CDR3 nucleotides are TGTGCCAGCAGCTTAGCGGACTTAGGGACTGGAAACACCATATATTTT.

V is TRBV27 and J is TRBJ2-3; a weak D match, TRBD2 (6 bases). Trimming cost V 2 bases and J 3 bases, with 18 bases left between them. This CDR3 region has 17 residues. Germline values: CDR1 MNHEY, CDR2 SMNVEV (reference sequence). The CDR3 DNA is TGTGCCAGCAGTTTAGGTGCGGGGCGTGTTTGGACAGATACGCAGTATTTT. Protein product: CASSLGAGRVWTDTQYF.

CDR3 sequence (DNA): TGTGCCAGCAGTCCCGGGGCCTACGAGCAGTACTTC. This codes for CASSPGAYEQYF. This chain links TRBV28 with TRBJ2-7; D might be TRBD2 (5 bases). CDR1 MDHEN and CDR2 SYDVKM come from the germline V gene. The CDR3 is 12 residues long. Trimming shortened V by 5 bases and J by 2 bases, and 7 bases separated the two germline ends. Using reference TRBV28 and TRBJ2-7 for the parts outside the CDR3, the full variable domain is DVKVTQSSRYLVKRTGEKVFLECVQDMDHENMFWYRQDPGLGLRLIYFSYDVKMKEKGDIPEGYSVSREKKERFSLILESASTNQTSMYLCASSPGAYEQYFGPGTRLTVT.

This clone was recorded only once. The chain uses TRBV27 and TRBJ2-2; D is uncertain. Looked up from germline, CDR1 is MNHEY and CDR2 is SMNVEV (reference sequence). Trimming removed 1 base from V and 8 bases from J, with 5 bases in between. The CDR3 length is 12 residues. CDR3: CASSLLAGELFF. DNA for the CDR3: TGTGCCAGCAGTTTATTGGCAGGGGAGCTGTTTTTT.

The V gene is TRBV4-1, the J gene TRBJ1-2, with no clear D. Germline V gene lookup returns CDR1 MGHRA and CDR2 YSYEKL. The CDR3 spans 15 residues. Between the trimmed V and J ends, which lost 0 bases and 2 bases, there was a span of 10 bases. In nucleotides, the CDR3 is TGCGCCAGCAGCCAAGAGGGGAGGCAAAACTATGGCTACACCTTC. Protein: CASSQEGRQNYGYTF.

This clone was seen more than once but under ten times. CDR3 sequence (DNA): TGTGCCAGCAGCGCCGGGGGGAACACTGAAGCTTTCTTT. Its translation is CASSAGGNTEAFF. The chain couples TRBV9 to TRBJ1-1; possibly TRBD1 for D (5 bases). The V gene lost 3 bases and the J gene lost 1 base, with 7 bases spanning the gap. The CDR3 has 13 amino acids. Germline loops: CDR1 SGDLS, CDR2 YYNGEE. The whole variable domain, filled in from reference TRBV9 and TRBJ1-1, reads DSGVTQTPKHLITATGQRVTLRCSPRSGDLSVYWYQQSLDQGLQFLIQYYNGEERAKGNILERFSAQQFPDLHSELNLSSLELGDSALYFCASSAGGNTEAFFGQGTRLTVV.